This entry is about one TCR beta chain. Antigen specificity is unknown. TCRdb keeps only in-frame clones here, not all; method: immunoSEQ multiplex PCR. The sample yields 25,000 to 35,000 clones, about four fifths seen once. The CDR3 has 15 residues. Germline V lookup: CDR1 SGHNT, CDR2 YYREEE (reference sequence). The J segment lost 6 bases and the V segment lost 4 bases, leaving 10 bases of the junction unmatched. These data are taken from a study of T cells in narcolepsy. Study-level results: HCRT-specific and TRIB2-specific autoreactive clonotypes appeared among same-patient CSF and blood CD4+ clonotypes.

This chain uses TRBV5-4 with TRBJ1-1; 9 nucleotides line up with TRBD1. The sequenced material came from CD45RA- memory CD4+ T cells from PBMCs. This TCR derives from a human donor with narcolepsy. CDR3 sequence (DNA): TGTGCCAGCAGCGCTGTACAGGGGGCTCGCGCTGAAGCTTTCTTT. It translates to CASSAVQGARAEAFF.